The 6 T cell receptor beta chains reported below all come from one sample, sequenced in a study of cytomegalovirus exposure and HLA in healthy donors. Both 60 Vbeta primers and 13 Jbeta primers went into the PCR. Some clones are missing from TCRdb's copy, which holds only in-frame ones; the method was immunoSEQ multiplex PCR. The sample lists 150,000 to 200,000 clones, roughly nine tenths seen once, with around 0.98% in the top ten. The sequenced sample was PBMCs. All receptors come from a boy between 2 and 10 years old in good health and CMV-seronegative.

This rearrangement joins TRBV18 to TRBJ1-2; D is uncertain. Germline CDR1 is KGHSH and CDR2 is LQKENI. The CDR3 spans 13 residues. The V and J ends lost 6 bases and 8 bases respectively, with 16 bases between them. The CDR3 protein is CASSPYSMEGYTF. CDR3 DNA sequence: TGTGCCAGCTCGCCCTACAGCATGGAAGGCTACACCTTC.

This chain uses TRBV11-2 with TRBJ1-3; D call uncertain. Trimming took 0 bases from V and 1 from J, leaving 7 bases between them. The V gene's germline CDR1 is SGHAT and CDR2 FQNNGV. CDR3 size: 15 residues. The CDR3 here is CASSLDWRSGNTIYF. CDR3 DNA sequence: TGTGCCAGCAGCTTAGATTGGAGGTCTGGAAACACCATATATTTT.

The chain employs TRBV10-2 and TRBJ2-4, with D possibly matching TRBD1 (6 bases). CDR3 length equals 16 residues. Germline V CDR1 and CDR2: WSHSY, SAAADI. Trimming removed 0 bases from V and 6 bases from J, with 15 bases in between. The CDR3: CASSESGGASLNIQYF. Written as DNA, the CDR3 is TGCGCCAGCAGTGAGTCTGGGGGCGCGAGTCTAAACATTCAGTACTTC.

The V and J genes are TRBV23-1 and TRBJ2-7; 7 bases are a match to TRBD1. TRBV23-1 is an ORF for which the function is uncertain. V lost 4 bases to trimming and J lost 3 bases; unmatched junction nucleotides: 6. There are 14 residues in the CDR3. The CDR3 here is CASSRGTVSYEQYF. DNA for the CDR3: TGCGCCAGCAGTCGGGGGACAGTAAGCTACGAGCAGTACTTC.

The chain is built from TRBV18 and TRBJ2-2; tentative D call: TRBD1 (6 bases). V was shortened by 6 bases and J by 3 bases, with 14 bases between the two germline ends. Germline V lookup: CDR1 KGHSH, CDR2 LQKENI. The CDR3 is 15 amino acids. Here the CDR3 reads CASSPGASYTGELFF. CDR3 DNA: TGTGCCAGCTCGCCAGGGGCTTCGTACACCGGGGAGCTGTTTTTT. Based on the CDR3 plus reference TRBV18 and TRBJ2-2, the full variable domain is NAGVMQNPRHLVRRRGQEARLRCSPMKGHSHVYWYRQLPEEGLKFMVYLQKENIIDESGMPKERFSAEFPKEGPSILRIQQVVRGDSAAYFCASSPGASYTGELFFGEGSRLTVL.

The chain combines TRBV6-5 with TRBJ1-5, with no clear D. V was clipped by 8 bases and J by 1 base, with 12 bases between them. Germline V lookup: CDR1 MNHEY, CDR2 SVGAGI. CDR3 length: 14 amino acids. In DNA, the CDR3 is TGTGCCAGCGCGTTCACGGGAAGCAATCAGCCCCAGCATTTT. Residues: CASAFTGSNQPQHF.